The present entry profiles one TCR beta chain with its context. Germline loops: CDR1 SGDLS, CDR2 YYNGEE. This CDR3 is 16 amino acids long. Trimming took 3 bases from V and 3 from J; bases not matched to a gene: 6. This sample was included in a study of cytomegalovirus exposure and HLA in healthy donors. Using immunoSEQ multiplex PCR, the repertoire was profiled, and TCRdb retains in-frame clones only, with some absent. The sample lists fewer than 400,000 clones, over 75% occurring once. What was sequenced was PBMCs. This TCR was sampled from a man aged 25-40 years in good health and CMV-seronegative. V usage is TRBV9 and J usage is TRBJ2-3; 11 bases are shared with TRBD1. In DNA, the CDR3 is TGTGCCAGCAGCGAGAGGACAGGGGGCCAAACAGATACGCAGTATTTT. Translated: CASSERTGGQTDTQYF.